Presented here are 7 T cell receptor beta chains from one specimen sequenced in a study of neurological immune-mediated disorders. MiXCR, applied by TCRdb to the 5' RACE reads, yields one record per CDR3 protein. The sample includes some 60,000 distinct CDR3 sequences, around 4.8% of them seen just once. What was sequenced was PBMCs. Receptor source: a woman aged 50 to 60 with multiple sclerosis.

This clonotype has a count of ten or more. V and J are TRBV20-1 and TRBJ2-1; 8 bases fit TRBD1. This CDR3 comprises 14 residues. V trimming: 1 base; J trimming: 4 bases; junction bases outside the gene matches: 3. CDR1 and CDR2 from the germline V gene are DFQATT and SNEGSKA (reference sequence). The CDR3 sequence: CSARAGQEYNEQFF. DNA for the CDR3: TGCAGTGCTAGAGCGGGACAGGAATACAATGAGCAGTTCTTC.

There are many counts of this clonotype. The rearrangement joins TRBV4-1 to TRBJ2-1, with TRBD2 identical over 8 bases. The V and J ends lost 1 base and 5 bases, in that order; junction bases with no gene match: 10. Germline loops: CDR1 MGHRA, CDR2 YSYEKL. This CDR3 has 17 residues. The CDR3 DNA is TGCGCCAGCAGCCAAGTTACCGGGACTAGGGGGGACAATGAGCAGTTCTTC. This translates into CASSQVTGTRGDNEQFF.

This clonotype was recorded at least ten times. The V call is TRBV12-3 or TRBV12-4, the J call TRBJ1-1; 7 positions agree with TRBD1. The CDR3 loop spans 18 amino acids. Trimming at V came to 3 bases and at J to 1 base, leaving 14 bases not matched to a gene. The CDR3 spells CASSLKVWQGVSNTEAFF. Written as DNA, the CDR3 is TGTGCCAGCAGTTTGAAAGTGTGGCAGGGGGTTTCGAACACTGAAGCTTTCTTT.

This clonotype was counted at least ten times. V and J are TRBV5-1 and TRBJ1-1; D gene unclear. CDR1 SGHRS and CDR2 YFSETQ come from the germline V gene. Between the trimmed V and J ends, which lost 0 bases and 1 base, there was a span of 7 bases. This CDR3 has 14 residues. CDR3 in amino acids: CASSLGAGNTEAFF. In DNA form, the CDR3 reads TGCGCCAGCAGCTTGGGTGCGGGGAACACTGAAGCTTTCTTT.

This clonotype showed up many times. The chain uses TRBV6-6 and TRBJ1-2; TRBD1 aligns across 10 bases. This CDR3 has 13 residues. Germline trimming cut 6 bases from V and 10 bases from J; bases unmatched to any gene: 8. Germline lookup yields CDR1 MNHNY and CDR2 SVGAGI (reference sequence). For the CDR3, the DNA is TGTGCCAGCAGGGGACAGGGGAAAGAAACCTACACCTTC. This codes for CASRGQGKETYTF.

This clonotype was counted a few times. This chain links TRBV4-3 with TRBJ2-5; D might be TRBD1 (5 bases). Germline-derived CDR1 and CDR2 are LGHNA and YSLEER. Trimming removed 0 bases at V and 5 bases at J, with 16 bases between. CDR3 size: 16 residues. Written as DNA, the CDR3 is TGCGCCAGCAGCCAAGATTCCCGATGGGGCAGGGAGACCCAGTACTTC. Its protein product is CASSQDSRWGRETQYF.

This clonotype has a count of ten or more. This chain links TRBV12-5 with TRBJ2-3, with 10 bases lining up with TRBD2. The germline V gene encodes CDR1 LGHNT and CDR2 FRNRAP. This CDR3 region has 17 residues. With 4 bases clipped from V and 0 bases from J, the junction kept 7 bases outside the gene matches. The CDR3, as DNA: TGTGCTAGTGGTTACCGACTAGCGGGCGCAAGCACAGATACGCAGTATTTT. Translating it yields CASGYRLAGASTDTQYF.